A single sample gave rise to the 20 T cell receptor beta chains below, sequenced in a study of blood T cell repertoires in COVID-19. Method: immunoSEQ multiplex PCR; TCRdb's copy keeps in-frame clones and lacks some. The repertoire holds some 180,000 clones, with approximately 80% as singletons. The sample consisted of peripheral blood. The receptors here all came from a woman in her thirties or forties with COVID-19, enrolled during active disease.

J is TRBJ1-2 and V is TRBV6-5; D might be TRBD1 (6 bases). The CDR3 extends over 13 amino acids. Germline loops: CDR1 MNHEY, CDR2 SVGAGI. V was pared by 6 bases and J by 8 bases, with 16 bases between. The CDR3 DNA follows: TGTGCCAGCAGCCTGCAACGGACAGACGGCTACACCTTC. Residues: CASSLQRTDGYTF.

J is TRBJ1-1 and V is TRBV7-9; D is perhaps TRBD1 (5 bases). CDR3 length: 15 residues. From germline, CDR1 is SEHNR and CDR2 FQNEAQ (reference sequence). The V gene lost 5 bases and the J gene lost 10 bases, with 23 bases spanning the gap. Written as DNA, the CDR3 is TGTGCCAGCAGCCAACCCGGGGGTGTTGAGATGGGAGCTTTCTTT. It translates to CASSQPGGVEMGAFF.

J is TRBJ1-6 and V is TRBV5-5, with TRBD1 matching over 7 bases. The CDR3 is 17 residues long. The V gene's germline CDR1 is SGHKS and CDR2 YYEKEE (reference sequence). V lost 1 base to trimming and J lost 6 bases; unmatched junction nucleotides: 10. The CDR3 nucleotides read TGTGCCAGCAGCTTGACCGGGGCCGGGACAGCTAATTCACCCCTCCACTTT. This translates into CASSLTGAGTANSPLHF.

The chain recombines TRBV28 with TRBJ1-2, with a tentative D call TRBD1 (5 bases). CDR1 MDHEN and CDR2 SYDVKM come from the germline V gene. This CDR3 has 14 amino acids. Trimming took 5 bases from V and 3 from J, leaving 13 bases between them. The CDR3 nucleotides read TGTGCCAGCAGTCGACAGTCTTCTGACTATGGCTACACCTTC. This codes for CASSRQSSDYGYTF.

The chain uses TRBV19 and TRBJ2-3; TRBD2 agrees at 8 bases. The CDR3 totals 14 residues. Germline V gene lookup returns CDR1 LNHDA and CDR2 SQIVND (reference sequence). J lost 5 bases, V lost 8 bases, and 9 bases had no gene match. The CDR3 DNA sequence: TGTGCCAGTGGGGGCGGGAGGATGGGAGATACGCAGTATTTT. This sequence encodes CASGGGRMGDTQYF.

The chain uses TRBV6-2 or TRBV6-3 and TRBJ1-1, with TRBD1 matching 9 bases. This CDR3 has 17 residues. The ends lost 1 base at V and 8 bases at J; junction bases unmatched: 14. The V gene's germline CDR1 is MNHEY and CDR2 SVGEGT. The CDR3 DNA is TGTGCCAGCAGTTACTTTCTTCCCAGGACAGGGGCTGTCGAAGCTTTCTTT. Its protein product is CASSYFLPRTGAVEAFF.

This chain uses TRBV15 with TRBJ2-7; 10 bases are shared with TRBD1. V lost 0 bases and J lost 0; bases outside the gene matches: 8. The CDR3 spans 18 residues. The germline CDR1 and CDR2 sequences are LNHNV and YYDKDF (reference sequence). The CDR3 sequence is CATSRDFLGQGGSYEQYF. As DNA, the CDR3 is TGTGCCACCAGCAGAGATTTTCTCGGACAGGGGGGCTCCTACGAGCAGTACTTC.

This clone appeared once. The genes are TRBV28 and TRBJ2-6, with D hard to call. The CDR3 runs 16 residues. Germline V lookup: CDR1 MDHEN, CDR2 SYDVKM. V was pared by 4 bases and J by 0 bases, with 10 bases between. CDR3 nucleotides: TGTGCCAGCAGTTGGGCGTCAGGCTCTGGGGCCAACGTCCTGACTTTC. Amino acid sequence: CASSWASGSGANVLTF.

This sequence joins TRBV28 and TRBJ1-2; TRBD1 matches 9 bases. CDR1 and CDR2 (germline): MDHEN, SYDVKM. The junction had 3 bases not matched to a gene; V was cut back by 6 bases and J by 1 base. The CDR3 sequence is 14 residues long. The CDR3 DNA reads as TGTGCCAGCAGGGGGACAGGGTATAACTATGGCTACACCTTC. It encodes CASRGTGYNYGYTF.

The chain joins TRBV5-1 to TRBJ1-2; perhaps TRBD1 as D (6 bases). The CDR3 totals 14 residues. From germline, CDR1 is SGHRS and CDR2 YFSETQ. V was pared by 4 bases and J by 2 bases, with 12 bases between. This CDR3 is CASSVDRDNYGYTF. In nucleotides, the CDR3 is TGCGCCAGCAGCGTGGACAGAGACAACTATGGCTACACCTTC. The variable domain in full, with the rest retrieved from reference TRBV5-1 and TRBJ1-2, is KAGVTQTPRYLIKTRGQQVTLSCSPISGHRSVSWYQQTPGQGLQFLFEYFSETQRNKGNFPGRFSGRQFSNSRSEMNVSTLELGDSALYLCASSVDRDNYGYTFGSGTRLTVV.

V and J are TRBV19 and TRBJ1-1; TRBD1 aligns across 7 bases. The germline V gene encodes CDR1 LNHDA and CDR2 SQIVND (reference sequence). The J segment lost 1 base and the V segment lost 7 bases, leaving 6 bases of the junction unmatched. This CDR3 has 14 amino acids. In DNA, the CDR3 is TGTGCCAGTACTCACAGGGGATCGAACACTGAAGCTTTCTTT. Translation: CASTHRGSNTEAFF.

V gene TRBV6-5 combines with J gene TRBJ2-7, with D possibly TRBD2 on 6 matching bases. This CDR3 is built from 15 residues. V lost 6 bases to trimming and J lost 7 bases, with 22 bases between them. Germline assignment: CDR1 MNHEY and CDR2 SVGAGI. CDR3 in amino acids: CASRNLAGGAGEQYF. The CDR3 DNA reads TGTGCCAGCAGGAACTTAGCAGGAGGGGCGGGGGAGCAGTACTTC.

The V and J genes are TRBV18 and TRBJ1-1, with 9 nucleotides matching TRBD1. Germline CDR1 is KGHSH and CDR2 is LQKENI. V lost 3 bases to trimming and J lost 11 bases; unmatched junction nucleotides: 19. The CDR3 consists of 17 residues. CDR3 loop: CASSPKIGTGSGFGAFF. The CDR3 DNA is TGTGCCAGCTCACCGAAGATCGGGACAGGGTCCGGTTTTGGGGCTTTCTTT.

V usage is TRBV7-9 and J usage is TRBJ1-2; possible D gene TRBD1, 6 bases. CDR1 SEHNR and CDR2 FQNEAQ come from the germline V gene (reference sequence). Trimming left V 5 bases short and J 4 bases short, with 11 bases between. This CDR3 contains 13 residues. The chain's CDR3 is CASSQTGAYGYTF. The CDR3 nucleotides are TGTGCCAGCAGCCAGACAGGTGCCTATGGCTACACCTTC.

This clone appeared once. V gene TRBV20-1 combines with J gene TRBJ2-7; D may be TRBD1 (5 bases). Per the germline V gene, CDR1 is DFQATT and CDR2 is SNEGSKA (reference sequence). The CDR3 covers 15 residues. The V and J ends lost 3 bases and 0 bases respectively, with 15 bases between them. The CDR3: CSASGALSPSYEQYF. Written as DNA, the CDR3 is TGCAGTGCTAGTGGGGCCCTATCACCCTCCTACGAGCAGTACTTC.

The chain links TRBV3-1 (or the pseudogene TRBV3-2) to TRBJ2-3; 8 bases are shared with TRBD2. V was pared by 7 bases and J by 6 bases, with 12 bases of the junction left unmatched. The CDR3 is 15 amino acids. Germline lookup yields CDR1 LGHDT and CDR2 YNNKEL (reference sequence). CDR3 residues: CASTPVGRGDDTQYF. In nucleotides, the CDR3 is TGTGCCAGCACCCCGGTGGGGCGGGGGGACGATACGCAGTATTTT.

The J gene is TRBJ2-7, the V gene TRBV5-1, with 10 bases fitting TRBD1. This CDR3 region has 14 residues. V was pared by 5 bases and J by 3 bases, with 5 bases of the junction left unmatched. Germline-derived CDR1 and CDR2 are SGHRS and YFSETQ. The chain's CDR3 is CASSIGQGVYEQYF. The CDR3 region has the DNA TGCGCCAGCAGTATTGGACAGGGGGTCTACGAGCAGTACTTC.

This rearrangement joins TRBV6-5 to TRBJ1-2, with TRBD1 matching 8 bases. The trim removed 7 bases at V and 4 bases at J, leaving 5 bases unmatched. The CDR3 extends over 13 amino acids. Germline CDR1 and CDR2: MNHEY and SVGAGI. CDR3 region: CASTADRVYGYTF. As DNA, the CDR3 is TGTGCCAGCACCGCGGACAGGGTCTATGGCTACACCTTC.

V and J are TRBV5-1 and TRBJ2-7; 12 nucleotides agree with TRBD1. CDR1 SGHRS and CDR2 YFSETQ come from the germline V gene. The CDR3 sequence is 16 residues long. The ends lost 2 bases at V and 6 bases at J; junction bases unmatched: 9. CDR3 residues: CASSLTGTGGEPEQYF. CDR3 nucleotides: TGCGCCAGCAGCTTAACCGGGACAGGGGGCGAGCCCGAGCAGTACTTC.

This chain links TRBV3-1 (or the pseudogene TRBV3-2) with TRBJ1-5; D ambiguous. V lost 4 bases, J lost 0 bases, and 7 bases lay in between. The germline V gene encodes CDR1 LGHDT and CDR2 YNNKEL (reference sequence). The CDR3 is made up of 14 amino acids. DNA for the CDR3: TGTGCCAGCAGCCGAGCTGATAGCAATCAGCCCCAGCATTTT. Translation: CASSRADSNQPQHF.